This T cell receptor beta chain was retrieved from a study of blood T cell repertoires in COVID-19. On the study more broadly: Sample material is recorded as cDNA or gDNA derived from T cells, B-cell-depleted T cells, or PBMCs.

Trimming stripped 0 bases from V and 2 bases from J, with 11 bases between. Looked up from germline, CDR1 is SGHDT and CDR2 is YYEEEE. There are 16 residues in the CDR3. Per the authors' pipeline: From reference gene primer amplification, estimates of nucleated cell counts were derived. Sequencing was performed with immunoSEQ multiplex PCR; in TCRdb, only in-frame clones are kept and a portion is missing. The DNA was the basis for D and trimming; V, J and clone size are from that table. The sample consists of about 96,000 clones, around nine tenths of them appearing once. The chain couples TRBV5-6 to TRBJ1-4, with D unclear. The receptor's source is a human donor with COVID-19, enrolled during active disease. The donor label of this sample is uncertain. Sample: peripheral blood. The DNA for the CDR3 is TGTGCCAGCAGCTTGGGGGCTAGCGGGACTAATGAAAAACTGTTTTTT. Amino acid sequence: CASSLGASGTNEKLFF.